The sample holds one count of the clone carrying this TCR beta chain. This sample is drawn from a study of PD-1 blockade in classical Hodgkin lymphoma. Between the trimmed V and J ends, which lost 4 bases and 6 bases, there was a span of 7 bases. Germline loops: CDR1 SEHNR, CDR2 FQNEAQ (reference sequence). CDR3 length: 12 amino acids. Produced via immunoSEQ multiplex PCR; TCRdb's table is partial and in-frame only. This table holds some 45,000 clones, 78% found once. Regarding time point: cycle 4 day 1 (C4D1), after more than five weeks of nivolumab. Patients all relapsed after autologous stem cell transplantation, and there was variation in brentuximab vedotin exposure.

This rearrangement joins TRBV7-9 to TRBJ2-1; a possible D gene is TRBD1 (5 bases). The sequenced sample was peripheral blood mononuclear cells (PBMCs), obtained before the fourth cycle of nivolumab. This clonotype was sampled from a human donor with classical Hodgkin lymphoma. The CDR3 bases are TGTGCCAGCAGCTCGACAGTCAATGAGCAGTTCTTC. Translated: CASSSTVNEQFF.